This TCR beta chain is drawn from a study of T cells in localized non-small cell lung cancer. Generated by immunoSEQ multiplex PCR, the TCRdb table keeps only in-frame clones and is missing some. The sample includes 9,500 to 11,000 clones, 65% to 90% of them seen just once. CDR3 length: 14 amino acids. Germline V gene data show CDR1 as PRHDT and CDR2 as FYEKMQ (reference sequence). V lost 3 bases, J lost 12 bases, and 15 bases lay in between. The sequence derives from a female donor older than 55 with stage II lung adenocarcinoma. The chain recombines TRBV13 with TRBJ1-6; D perhaps matches TRBD1 (5 bases). The sequenced sample was peripheral blood mononuclear cells, obtained before any cancer treatment. CDR3 nucleotide sequence: TGTGCCAGCAGCTTCTCGGACACCCAGGTACCCCTCCACTTT. It translates to CASSFSDTQVPLHF.